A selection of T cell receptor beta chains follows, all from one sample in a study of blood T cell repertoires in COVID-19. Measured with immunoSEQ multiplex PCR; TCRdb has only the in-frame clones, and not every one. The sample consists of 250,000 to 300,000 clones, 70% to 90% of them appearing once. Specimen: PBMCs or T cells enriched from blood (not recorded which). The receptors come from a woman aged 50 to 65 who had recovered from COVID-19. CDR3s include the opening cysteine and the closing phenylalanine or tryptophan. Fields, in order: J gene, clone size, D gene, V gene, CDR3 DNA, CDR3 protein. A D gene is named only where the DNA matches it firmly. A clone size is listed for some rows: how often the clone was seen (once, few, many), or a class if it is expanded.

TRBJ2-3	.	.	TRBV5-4	TGTGCCAGCAGCCGTAAGGAGGGTACGCAGTATTTT	CASSRKEGTQYF
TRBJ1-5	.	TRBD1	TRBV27	TGTGCCAGCAGCCCCCTGACAGGGAACAATCAGCCCCAGCATTTT	CASSPLTGNNQPQHF
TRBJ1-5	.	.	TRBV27	TGTGCCAGCAGTTATTCCGGTCAGCCCCAGCATTTT	CASSYSGQPQHF
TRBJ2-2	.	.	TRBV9	TGTGCCAGCAGCGTAGCCGGAGTTTTCGGAGGTACCGGGGAGCTGTTTTTT	CASSVAGVFGGTGELFF
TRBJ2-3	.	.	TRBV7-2	TGTGCCAGCAGCTTAGAGGGGGTGGGCACAGATACGCAGTATTTT	CASSLEGVGTDTQYF
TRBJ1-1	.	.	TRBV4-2	TGTGCCAGCAGCCAAGTTGGAGGAATGAACACTGAAGCTTTCTTT	CASSQVGGMNTEAFF
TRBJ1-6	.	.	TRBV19	TGTGCCAGTAGTATCTCCAGACAGCGAAGCTCCTATAATTCACCCCTCCACTTT	CASSISRQRSSYNSPLHF
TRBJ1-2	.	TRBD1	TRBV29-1	TGCAGCGTTGAGTACAGGGGCAGCTATGGCTACACCTTC	CSVEYRGSYGYTF
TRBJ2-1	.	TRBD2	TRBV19	TGTGCCAGTAGCCTAGCGGGAGGGCCTAATGAGCAGTTCTTC	CASSLAGGPNEQFF
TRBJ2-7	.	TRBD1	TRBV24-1	TGTGCCACCAGTGACGAAGACAGGGTTTACCTTATACGTTGGGTATTCGGGTCCTACGAGCAGTACTTC	CATSDEDRVYLIRWVFGSYEQYF
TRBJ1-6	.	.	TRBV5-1	TGCGCCAGCAGCTTACAGGACTATAATTCACCCCTCCACTTT	CASSLQDYNSPLHF
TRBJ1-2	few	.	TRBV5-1	TGCGCCAGCAGCTTGGGGTTGCGGGGGGACTATGGCTACACCTTC	CASSLGLRGDYGYTF
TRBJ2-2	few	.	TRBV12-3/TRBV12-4	TGTGCCAGCAGTGGGGGAGGCTTCGGGGAGCTGTTTTTT	CASSGGGFGELFF
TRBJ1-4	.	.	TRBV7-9	TGTGCCAGCAGCTTAGCCAGGGGCGGAGATGAAAAACTGTTTTTT	CASSLARGGDEKLFF
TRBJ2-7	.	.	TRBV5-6	TGTGCCAGCAGCTTAGGAGCCGGGACACTCCTCTCCTACGAGCAGTACTTC	CASSLGAGTLLSYEQYF
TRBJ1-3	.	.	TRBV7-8	TGTGCCAGCAGCTTAGCGGCCAGGGCCTCTGGAAACACCATATATTTT	CASSLAARASGNTIYF
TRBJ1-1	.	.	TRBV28	TGTGCCAGCAGTTTGGAGGGGACTGAAGCTTTCTTT	CASSLEGTEAFF
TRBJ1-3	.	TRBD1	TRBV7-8	TGTGCCAGCAGCTTTCCCGGGACAGCTGGAAACACCATATATTTT	CASSFPGTAGNTIYF
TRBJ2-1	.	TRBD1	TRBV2	TGTGCCAGCAGTCCTAGGACAGGCCGCGGTAGTGAGCAGTTCTTC	CASSPRTGRGSEQFF
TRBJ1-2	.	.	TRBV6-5	TGTGCCAGCAGACAGGGAACGAACTATGGCTACACCTTC	CASRQGTNYGYTF
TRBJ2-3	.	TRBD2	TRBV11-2	TGTGCCAGCAGCCCCCGGCTAGCGGGAGATTCAGATACGCAGTATTTT	CASSPRLAGDSDTQYF